The 25 T cell receptor beta chains below come from one sample, sequenced in a study of cytomegalovirus exposure and HLA in healthy donors. 60 Vbeta and 13 Jbeta primers were used in PCR. TCRdb's copy holds only in-frame clones and misses some; the assay was immunoSEQ multiplex PCR. The sample carries more than 95,000 clones, 75% to 90% recorded once. Sequenced sample: PBMCs. The receptors derive from a man aged 25 to 40 in good health and CMV-seropositive.

The chain carries TRBV7-2 and TRBJ2-7, with a tentative D call TRBD1 (6 bases). CDR1 SGHTA and CDR2 FQGNSA come from the germline V gene. This CDR3 is 17 amino acids long. The V gene lost 1 base and the J gene lost 2 bases, with 18 bases spanning the gap. The CDR3 DNA sequence: TGTGCCAGCAGCTTAGACGCTGGACAGTTAATTCCCTACGAGCAGTACTTC. Protein: CASSLDAGQLIPYEQYF.

The chain joins TRBV29-1 to TRBJ1-5, with TRBD1 matching 9 bases. The V and J ends lost 6 bases and 6 bases, in that order; junction bases with no gene match: 6. Germline V CDR1 and CDR2: SQVTM, ANQGSEA. This CDR3 is 13 amino acids long. This CDR3 is CSVGQGWGQPQHF. In DNA form, the CDR3 reads TGCAGCGTCGGACAGGGGTGGGGTCAGCCCCAGCATTTT.

In its sample, this clone was seen a few times. V is TRBV5-1 and J is TRBJ2-1, with TRBD2 matching over 11 bases. There are 15 residues in the CDR3. Germline values: CDR1 SGHRS, CDR2 YFSETQ. V shed 6 bases and J 0 bases; nucleotides not matched to a gene: 2. CDR3 sequence (DNA): TGCGCCAGCACTAGCGGGGGGAACTCCTACAATGAGCAGTTCTTC. It yields the protein CASTSGGNSYNEQFF.

This chain links TRBV5-4 with TRBJ2-3, with TRBD2 as a possible D gene (7 bases). The CDR3 length is 14 residues. Germline V lookup: CDR1 SGHNT, CDR2 YYREEE (reference sequence). V lost 1 base and J lost 4, with 10 bases in between. The CDR3 DNA sequence: TGTGCCAGCAGCTTGTGGGGGGGCTCAGATACGCAGTATTTT. Its protein product is CASSLWGGSDTQYF. The full variable domain, in which reference TRBV5-4 and TRBJ2-3 provide the parts outside the CDR3, is ETGVTQSPTHLIKTRGQQVTLRCSSQSGHNTVSWYQQALGQGPQFIFQYYREEENGRGNFPPRFSGLQFPNYSSELNVNALELDDSALYLCASSLWGGSDTQYFGPGTRLTVL.

The chain couples TRBV6-1 to TRBJ2-3, with TRBD2 matching over 8 bases. Germline assignment: CDR1 MNHNS and CDR2 SASEGT. CDR3 length: 15 amino acids. With 2 bases clipped from V and 2 bases from J, the junction kept 3 bases outside the gene matches. The CDR3 loop is CASSEWRGDTDTQYF. CDR3 DNA sequence: TGTGCCAGCAGTGAATGGCGGGGGGACACAGATACGCAGTATTTT.

This clone is a singleton in its sample. The chain links TRBV4-1 to TRBJ2-1, with 7 bases matching TRBD2. V gave up 3 bases and J gave up 2 bases; unmatched junction bases: 13. Germline CDR1 and CDR2: MGHRA and YSYEKL. The CDR3 runs to 18 residues. The CDR3, as DNA: TGCGCCAGCAGCCATCCCTCGGGGTTTGGGGGGGCCTACAATGAGCAGTTCTTC. Amino acids: CASSHPSGFGGAYNEQFF.

J is TRBJ2-6 and V is TRBV19, with 9 bases fitting TRBD1. Trimming at V came to 6 bases and at J to 0 bases, leaving 3 bases not matched to a gene. The CDR3 is 16 amino acids. CDR1 and CDR2 from the germline V gene are LNHDA and SQIVND (reference sequence). For the CDR3, the DNA is TGTGCCAGTAGGAGGACAGGGGACTCTGGGGCCAACGTCCTGACTTTC. Its protein is CASRRTGDSGANVLTF.

V usage is TRBV19 and J usage is TRBJ1-1; D remains unclear. Germline V gene sequence: CDR1 LNHDA, CDR2 SQIVND (reference sequence). Trimming left V 0 bases short and J 5 bases short, with 13 bases between. This CDR3 is 15 amino acids long. This chain's CDR3 is CASSIDQMTGTEAFF. CDR3 bases: TGTGCCAGTAGTATAGATCAAATGACGGGGACTGAAGCTTTCTTT.

The chain combines TRBV14 with TRBJ2-5; a weak D match, TRBD2 (9 bases). Germline CDR1 reads SGHDN; CDR2 reads FVKESK. V gave up 10 bases and J gave up 2 bases, with 29 bases separating them. The CDR3 length is 18 residues. CDR3 in amino acids: CATHQGAPSGDLQETQYF. The CDR3 DNA reads TGTGCCACCCATCAGGGGGCGCCTAGCGGGGACTTACAAGAGACCCAGTACTTC.

A single count supports this clone. V gene TRBV14 combines with J gene TRBJ2-5; possibly TRBD1 for D (6 bases). Trimming stripped 2 bases from V and 4 bases from J, with 14 bases between. This CDR3 is built from 15 residues. Germline V lookup: CDR1 SGHDN, CDR2 FVKESK. CDR3 in amino acids: CASSQLIRGRETQYF. As DNA, the CDR3 is TGTGCCAGCAGCCAACTGATCAGGGGCCGAGAGACCCAGTACTTC.

The chain has TRBV28 and TRBJ2-2; 8 bases map to TRBD1. Unmatched junction bases numbered 4, after V lost 7 bases and J lost 0 bases. This CDR3 has 15 amino acids. Germline loops: CDR1 MDHEN, CDR2 SYDVKM. The CDR3 loop is CASITQGANTGELFF. In DNA form, the CDR3 reads TGTGCCAGCATCACACAGGGGGCGAACACCGGGGAGCTGTTTTTT. The complete variable domain, with remaining parts taken from reference TRBV28 and TRBJ2-2, reads DVKVTQSSRYLVKRTGEKVFLECVQDMDHENMFWYRQDPGLGLRLIYFSYDVKMKEKGDIPEGYSVSREKKERFSLILESASTNQTSMYLCASITQGANTGELFFGEGSRLTVL.

DNA of the CDR3: TGCGCCAGGTCGGTGCTAGTGGCCCCCGAAGAAGAGACCCAGTACTTC. Translation gives CARSVLVAPEEETQYF. This rearrangement joins TRBV10-1 to TRBJ2-5; no firm D call. V gave up 9 bases and J gave up 3 bases, with 23 bases separating them. This CDR3 contains 16 residues. From germline, CDR1 is WNHNN and CDR2 SYGVQD (reference sequence).

The J gene is TRBJ2-7, the V gene TRBV29-1; possible D gene TRBD2, 5 bases. Trimming removed 1 base from V and 3 bases from J, with 16 bases in between. The CDR3 spans 15 residues. The germline V gene has CDR1 SQVTM and CDR2 ANQGSEA. This CDR3 reads CSVEVTHGEFYEQYF. As DNA, the CDR3 is TGCAGCGTTGAAGTCACACATGGGGAGTTCTACGAGCAGTACTTC.

The chain has TRBV5-4 and TRBJ2-7; 12 nucleotides match TRBD2. The CDR3 extends over 15 amino acids. The junction had 9 bases not matched to a gene; V was cut back by 4 bases and J by 7 bases. The V gene's germline CDR1 is SGHNT and CDR2 YYREEE (reference sequence). The CDR3, as DNA: TGTGCCAGCAGCACGTCTAGCGGGGGGGCGCGGGAGCAGTACTTC. This gives the protein CASSTSSGGAREQYF.

A few counts support this clone. The chain carries TRBV29-1 and TRBJ2-7; TRBD2 agrees at 8 bases. Per germline, CDR1 SQVTM and CDR2 ANQGSEA. This CDR3 has 14 amino acids. V gave up 6 bases and J gave up 2 bases; unmatched junction bases: 9. The CDR3 sequence: CSVSLAGLAYEQYF. The CDR3 DNA reads as TGCAGCGTCTCCCTAGCGGGTCTTGCCTACGAGCAGTACTTC.

This clone was found a few times. This sequence joins TRBV5-1 and TRBJ1-4, with TRBD1 identical over 9 bases. V dropped 3 bases and J dropped 7; count of bases not matched to a gene: 7. Germline V gene data show CDR1 as SGHRS and CDR2 as YFSETQ. The CDR3 sequence is 15 residues long. The CDR3 is CASSSIQGAGEKLFF. CDR3 DNA: TGCGCCAGCAGCTCTATACAGGGGGCAGGTGAAAAACTGTTTTTT.

This clone was observed a single time. The chain employs TRBV5-6 and TRBJ1-1; D unresolved. The V gene's germline CDR1 is SGHDT and CDR2 YYEEEE. The CDR3 totals 14 residues. With 1 base removed from V and 4 bases from J, the gap between germline ends came to 11 bases. The CDR3, as DNA: TGTGCCAGCAGCTTGCGGTTCCCGGGCACTGAAGCTTTCTTT. Protein: CASSLRFPGTEAFF. The entire variable domain, with the rest obtained from reference TRBV5-6 and TRBJ1-1, is as follows: DAGVTQSPTHLIKTRGQQVTLRCSPKSGHDTVSWYQQALGQGPQFIFQYYEEEERQRGNFPDRFSGHQFPNYSSELNVNALLLGDSALYLCASSLRFPGTEAFFGQGTRLTVV.

This clone occurred a few times. V gene TRBV21-1 combines with J gene TRBJ1-1. TRBV21-1 is a listed pseudogene. The CDR3 is 13 amino acids. The CDR3 is CASSAIGEAEAFF. The CDR3 DNA is TGTGCCAGCAGCGCCATCGGAGAAGCTGAAGCTTTCTTT.

With regard to this clone: The CDR3 does not end in the conserved phenylalanine or tryptophan, so this is likely a read error. This sequence joins TRBV5-1 and TRBJ2-3, with 8 bases that match TRBD1. Germline V gives CDR1 SGHRS, CDR2 YFSETQ. The CDR3 has 15 residues. With V trimmed by 0 bases and J by 3 bases, 3 bases remained unmatched. The CDR3 sequence: CASSLGQGRTDTQYL. CDR3 in DNA: TGCGCCAGCAGCTTGGGACAGGGGAGAACAGATACGCAGTATCTT.

The rearrangement uses TRBV10-3 and TRBJ1-2, with no clear D. The ends were cut back, 3 bases at V and 8 bases at J, with 13 bases in the middle. Germline CDR1 reads ENHRY; CDR2 reads SYGVKD. The CDR3 sequence is 13 residues long. The CDR3 region is CAISDAEGGGYTF. Written as DNA, the CDR3 is TGTGCCATCAGTGATGCTGAGGGTGGGGGCTACACCTTC.

This clone was observed a handful of times. This chain links TRBV6-5 with TRBJ2-6; D unresolved. The CDR3 runs 15 residues. V lost 2 bases and J lost 0, with 5 bases in between. From germline, CDR1 is MNHEY and CDR2 SVGAGI. CDR3 sequence reads: CASSYTISGANVLTF. The CDR3 DNA reads TGTGCCAGCAGTTACACTATCTCTGGGGCCAACGTCCTGACTTTC.

The chain links TRBV27 to TRBJ2-7, with a weak D call TRBD2 (5 bases). Between the trimmed V and J ends, which lost 6 bases and 3 bases, there was a span of 12 bases. Germline lookup yields CDR1 MNHEY and CDR2 SMNVEV (reference sequence). The CDR3 sequence is 13 residues long. CDR3 sequence: CASRSGINYEQYF. The DNA of the CDR3 is TGTGCCAGCAGGTCCGGGATTAACTACGAGCAGTACTTC.

The chain combines TRBV9 with TRBJ2-3, with 8 nucleotides matching TRBD2. V shed 7 bases, J shed 0 bases, and the junction held 7 bases outside the gene matches. The CDR3 is 15 amino acids. The germline V gene has CDR1 SGDLS and CDR2 YYNGEE. The CDR3, as DNA: TGTGCCAGCGGCTGGGCTAGCGGGAGCACAGATACGCAGTATTTT. This sequence encodes CASGWASGSTDTQYF.

In its sample, this clone was seen a few times. The V call is TRBV18, the J call TRBJ1-4; D perhaps matches TRBD1 (5 bases). This CDR3 contains 15 residues. Germline assignment: CDR1 KGHSH and CDR2 LQKENI. V was shortened by 3 bases and J by 0 bases, with 8 bases between the two germline ends. The CDR3 here is CASSPLGATNEKLFF. The CDR3 nucleotides are TGTGCCAGCTCACCCTTAGGGGCAACTAATGAAAAACTGTTTTTT. The full variable domain, completed using reference TRBV18 and TRBJ1-4, is NAGVMQNPRHLVRRRGQEARLRCSPMKGHSHVYWYRQLPEEGLKFMVYLQKENIIDESGMPKERFSAEFPKEGPSILRIQQVVRGDSAAYFCASSPLGATNEKLFFGSGTQLSVL.

J is TRBJ2-7 and V is TRBV7-9; tentative D call: TRBD2 (5 bases). Trimming left V 5 bases short and J 5 bases short, with 16 bases between. The CDR3 covers 14 residues. Germline V lookup: CDR1 SEHNR, CDR2 FQNEAQ (reference sequence). CDR3 nucleotides: TGTGCCAGCAGCCCTAGAGGGAATAGCCACGAGCAGTACTTC. Its protein product is CASSPRGNSHEQYF. Full variable domain (outside the CDR3, taken from reference TRBV7-9 and TRBJ2-7): DTGVSQNPRHKITKRGQNVTFRCDPISEHNRLYWYRQTLGQGPEFLTYFQNEAQLEKSRLLSDRFSAERPKGSFSTLEIQRTEQGDSAMYLCASSPRGNSHEQYFGPGTRLTVT.